This TCR beta chain was recorded in a study of Graves' ophthalmopathy and Graves' hyperthyroidism (dated by TCRdb to 2016 to 2019). Context from the whole study: Hyperthyroidism was considered stable if no progression to ophthalmopathy occurred within 18 months of follow-up. To tell Graves' ophthalmopathy apart from Graves' hyperthyroidism, and to predict which patients would progress to ophthalmopathy, the study relied on TCR beta repertoire signatures. In total, approximately 140 blood samples were TCR-sequenced: approximately 40 ophthalmopathy, over 70 hyperthyroidism and some 17 hyperthyroidism-to-ophthalmopathy patients. To explore V-J signatures that distinguish ophthalmopathy from hyperthyroidism, a discovery set of 95 to 100 patients was enrolled, made up of more than 40 with ophthalmopathy and under 65 with stable hyperthyroidism. The independent validation cohort included approximately 19 hyperthyroidism patients plus 17 patients who later progressed from hyperthyroidism to ophthalmopathy. In over five hyperthyroidism patients, T-cell repertoires of thyroid tissue and blood were compared. Following sampling, methimazole starting at 30 mg daily was administered to hyperthyroidism patients, and high-dose intravenous methylprednisolone was administered to ophthalmopathy patients. Beyond this particular receptor, the publication reports: Sample size was not statistically predetermined, and group allocation was not concealed from the investigators. Among expanded thyroid clonotypes with frequency above 0.001, most also showed up in blood, which suggests that blood repertoires may reflect the thyroid immune response. In cross-validation, the 13-signature model distinguished ophthalmopathy from stable hyperthyroidism with around 90% sensitivity and around 83% specificity, while in the test set the corresponding values were about 80% and 75%. In validation, the model predicted ophthalmopathy progression with about 64% sensitivity and less than 80% specificity; roughly 11 predicted patients were CT-confirmed with GO in a median of around 6 months.

In its sample, this clonotype was seen many times. The antigen it binds to is not known. No per-base quality is available; no much larger clone lies one base away. For repertoire sequencing, TCR beta CDR3 regions were amplified from RNA transcripts. The first round was an RT-PCR using HTBI primers with the Qiagen OneStep RT-PCR kit, and this first round was followed by a second-round multiplex PCR, then size selection and purification. Libraries were sequenced paired-end with 100 bp reads on an Illumina HiSeq2000. In the source study's methods: Reads were processed with SOAPnuke, discarding reads with adapters, uncalled bases, mean Phred below 15, or no exact constant-primer or identifier match. COPE v1.2.5 was used to merge the high-quality paired reads. Each unique nucleotide sequence was defined as a clonotype, and clonotypes were aligned to IMGT TRB V, D and J references with MiTCR v1.1. Only V-J combinations with frequency above 0.0001 were analysed, covering approximately 99% of repertoires. For each V-J combination, a TCR clonal expansion and chaos score was defined as F50 clonal expansion divided by the chaos observed in the TCRdist matrix. Features were reduced by Welch's t-statistics and random forest to roughly 14 V-J combinations, which fed a naive Bayes classifier. The similarity between thyroid and blood repertoires was quantified using the Morisita-Horn index. The public sequencing data were trimmed at Q25 with fastp and processed into clonotypes with MiXCR by TCRdb, which kept only in-frame beta chains. Every distinct CDR3 protein forms one entry, paired with its most common genes and DNA. The V and J calls were determined by TCRdb, not by the authors. Within this sample are around 1.1 million distinct CDR3 sequences, with approximately 35% of them counted one time only. The ten most abundant clones make up 11% of the sample.

The hyperthyroidism patients were 18 to 65 years old and newly diagnosed, with a disease duration of less than 2 months. Patients were excluded if they had other autoimmune diseases, uncontrolled infections, pregnancy or lactation. Clinical symptoms, serum thyroxine, TRAb, thyroid ultrasound and orbital computed tomography formed the basis of the diagnosis. Total RNA was extracted with Trizol reagent and quality-checked on an Agilent 2100 Bioanalyzer. Relative to germline, V is missing 5 bases and J is missing 4 bases, with 3 bases of the junction outside any gene match. The CDR3 runs 14 residues from the cysteine to the phenylalanine. The CDR3 DNA has 42 bases and is translated from base 1. The germline V gene supplies CDR1 SGHVS and CDR2 FQNEAQ.

The TCR originated in an adult man with Graves' hyperthyroidism. The chain is assembled from TRBV7-8 and TRBJ1-5; TRBD1 agrees with 9 junctional bases. The sequenced sample consisted of peripheral blood or thyroid tissue (not recorded which). The nucleotide sequence reads TGTGCCAGCAGCCGGGGACAGGGAAATCAGCCCCAGCATTTT. Protein translation: CASSRGQGNQPQHF.